A selection of T cell receptor beta chains follows, all from one sample in a study of breast tumors, draining lymph nodes, adjacent tissues. TCRdb analysed the multiplex PCR reads with MiXCR anew, one entry per CDR3 protein. The sample lists approximately 90,000 distinct CDR3 sequences; roughly 28% were seen once. Source material: axillary lymph node tissue. The receptors derive from a female donor with breast cancer. Some clones in this sample may be carry-over from other donors' samples. Each CDR3 is given with its conserved first and last residue. Each record gives: CDR3 length, clone size, V gene, J gene, D gene, CDR3 protein, CDR3 DNA. D genes are given only for firm matches. Size tells how often a clone was seen (once, few, many) or the class of an expanded clone, and some rows leave it out.

length: 15; size: many; V: TRBV12-3/TRBV12-4; J: TRBJ2-5; D: TRBD2; CDR3: CASSLGGAGEETQYF; DNA: TGTGCCAGCTCCCTTGGCGGAGCGGGAGAAGAGACCCAGTACTTC
length: 16; size: .; V: TRBV24-1; J: TRBJ2-3; D: TRBD2; CDR3: CATSDLESGRRDTQYF; DNA: TGTGCCACCAGTGATTTGGAGAGCGGGAGAAGGGATACGCAGTATTTT
length: 13; size: few; V: TRBV19; J: TRBJ1-1; D: .; CDR3: CASSRGAVTEAFF; DNA: TGTGCCAGTAGTCGGGGGGCGGTTACTGAAGCTTTCTTT
length: 15; size: many; V: TRBV4-2; J: TRBJ2-7; D: TRBD1; CDR3: CASSQDGTGGYEQYF; DNA: TGTGCCAGCAGCCAAGATGGGACAGGGGGTTACGAGCAGTACTTC
length: 13; size: many; V: TRBV18; J: TRBJ1-2; D: .; CDR3: CASSPGQGDGYTF; DNA: TGTGCCAGCTCACCGGGGCAGGGAGACGGCTACACCTTC
length: 14; size: many; V: TRBV7-2; J: TRBJ2-3; D: TRBD1; CDR3: CASSFGQGVDTQYF; DNA: TGTGCCAGCAGCTTTGGACAGGGAGTAGATACGCAGTATTTT
length: 16; size: many; V: TRBV20-1; J: TRBJ1-5; D: .; CDR3: CSARPTIGHSNQPQHF; DNA: TGCAGTGCTAGACCTACGATAGGACATAGCAATCAGCCCCAGCATTTT
length: 16; size: medium-sized; V: TRBV7-9; J: TRBJ2-5; D: .; CDR3: CASSLTAERSRGTQYF; DNA: TGTGCCAGCAGCTTAACCGCCGAAAGATCTCGAGGGACCCAGTACTTC
length: 14; size: many; V: TRBV5-5; J: TRBJ2-7; D: .; CDR3: CASSLAESWGEQYF; DNA: TGTGCCAGCAGCTTGGCCGAAAGTTGGGGCGAGCAGTACTTC
length: 17; size: few; V: TRBV11-3; J: TRBJ1-1; D: .; CDR3: CASSLDRGQSGGTEAFF; DNA: TGTGCCAGCAGCTTAGATCGTGGACAGTCCGGGGGCACTGAAGCTTTCTTT